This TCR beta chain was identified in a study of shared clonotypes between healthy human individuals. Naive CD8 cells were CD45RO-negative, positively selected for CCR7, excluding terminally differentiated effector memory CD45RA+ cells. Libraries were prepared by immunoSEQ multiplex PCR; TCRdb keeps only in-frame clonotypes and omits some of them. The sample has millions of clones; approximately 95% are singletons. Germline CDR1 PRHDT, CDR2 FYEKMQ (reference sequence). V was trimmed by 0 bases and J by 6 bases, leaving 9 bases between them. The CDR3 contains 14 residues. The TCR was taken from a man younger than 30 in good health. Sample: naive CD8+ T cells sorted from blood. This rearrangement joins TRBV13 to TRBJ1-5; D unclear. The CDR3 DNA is TGTGCCAGCAGCTTAGGGAGGGCAGTTCAGCCCCAGCATTTT. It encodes CASSLGRAVQPQHF.